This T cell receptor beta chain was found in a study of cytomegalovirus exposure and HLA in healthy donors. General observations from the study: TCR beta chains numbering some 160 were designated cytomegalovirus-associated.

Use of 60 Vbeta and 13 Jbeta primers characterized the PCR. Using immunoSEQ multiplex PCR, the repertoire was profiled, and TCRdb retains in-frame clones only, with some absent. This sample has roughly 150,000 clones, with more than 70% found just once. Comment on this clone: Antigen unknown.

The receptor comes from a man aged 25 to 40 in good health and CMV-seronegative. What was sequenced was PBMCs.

The CDR3 DNA reads TGTGCCAGCAGCCCTATGTCCAGGGACGAGCAGTACTTC. As protein: CASSPMSRDEQYF. The J gene is TRBJ2-7, the V gene TRBV13; tentatively, D is TRBD1 (5 bases). CDR1 is PRHDT, CDR2 FYEKMQ, per germline (reference sequence). V shed 5 bases and J shed 5 bases, with 13 bases lying between them. CDR3 length: 13 amino acids.